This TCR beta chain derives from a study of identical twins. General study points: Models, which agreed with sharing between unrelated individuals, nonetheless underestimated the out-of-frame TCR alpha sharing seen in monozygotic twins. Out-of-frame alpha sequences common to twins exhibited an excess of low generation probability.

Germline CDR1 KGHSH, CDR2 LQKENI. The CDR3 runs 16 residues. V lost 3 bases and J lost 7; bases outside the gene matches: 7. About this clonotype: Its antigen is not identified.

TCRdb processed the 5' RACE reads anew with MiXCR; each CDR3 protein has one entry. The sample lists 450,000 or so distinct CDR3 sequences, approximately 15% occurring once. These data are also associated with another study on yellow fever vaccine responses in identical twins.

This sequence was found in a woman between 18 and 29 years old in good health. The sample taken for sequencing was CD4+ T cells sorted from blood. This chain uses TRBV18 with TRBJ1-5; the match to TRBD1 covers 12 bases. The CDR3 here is CASSPIGTGGLQPQHF. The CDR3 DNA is TGTGCCAGCTCACCGATCGGGACAGGGGGCTTGCAGCCCCAGCATTTT.